A selection of T cell receptor beta chains follows, all from one sample in a study of blood T cell repertoires in COVID-19. The protocol was immunoSEQ multiplex PCR, while the TCRdb copy is restricted to in-frame clones and leaves out a portion. The repertoire holds roughly 6,800 clones, approximately 90% seen once, with about a sixth in the top ten. Sequencing input: peripheral blood. These TCRs come from a human donor in a cohort sampled during active COVID-19. Each CDR3 is given with its conserved first and last residue. The D gene is left open where the match is weak. Expanded clones get a size class; other rows say once, few or many, or leave the size out.

CDR3 DNA: TGCGCCAGCAGCCTACTAGCGGGCGGCACAGATACGCAGTATTTT
CDR3 protein: CASSLLAGGTDTQYF
D gene: TRBD2
clone size: NA
V gene: TRBV5-1
J gene: TRBJ2-3

CDR3 DNA: TGTGCCAGCTCACGGACTAGCGGGAGATTTAACTACGAGCAGTACTTC
CDR3 protein: CASSRTSGRFNYEQYF
D gene: TRBD2
clone size: NA
V gene: TRBV18
J gene: TRBJ2-7

CDR3 DNA: TGTGCCAGCACTACCGGACTAGCGGGAAGGGGGGAGACCCAGTACTTC
CDR3 protein: CASTTGLAGRGETQYF
D gene: TRBD2
clone size: NA
V gene: TRBV28
J gene: TRBJ2-5

CDR3 DNA: TGTGCCAGCAGCTTTGGACAGGGGGAAGTGGACGAGCAGTTCTTC
CDR3 protein: CASSFGQGEVDEQFF
D gene: TRBD1
clone size: medium-sized
V gene: TRBV7-9
J gene: TRBJ2-1

CDR3 DNA: TGTGCCAGCAGCTTAGATCAGGGGCCGAGGGAGACCCAGTACTTC
CDR3 protein: CASSLDQGPRETQYF
D gene: NA
clone size: NA
V gene: TRBV7-6
J gene: TRBJ2-5

CDR3 DNA: TGCGCCAGCAGCCCCATACGGGGGACTCGGGGGGCCAACGTCCTGACTTTC
CDR3 protein: CASSPIRGTRGANVLTF
D gene: NA
clone size: once
V gene: TRBV4-1
J gene: TRBJ2-6

CDR3 DNA: TGCGCCAGCAGCCAAGGTTGGGCACCTCAAGAGACCCAGTACTTC
CDR3 protein: CASSQGWAPQETQYF
D gene: NA
clone size: NA
V gene: TRBV4-1
J gene: TRBJ2-5

CDR3 DNA: TGTGCCAGCAGTTACGACGGGACTATCCTCACAGATACGCAGTATTTT
CDR3 protein: CASSYDGTILTDTQYF
D gene: TRBD2
clone size: NA
V gene: TRBV6-5
J gene: TRBJ2-3

CDR3 DNA: TGCAGCGTCAAAGCGGGAGCGTTCTACGAGCAGTACTTC
CDR3 protein: CSVKAGAFYEQYF
D gene: TRBD2
clone size: NA
V gene: TRBV29-1
J gene: TRBJ2-7

CDR3 DNA: TGTGCTTTAACCCACCGGGTTAATAGCAATCAGCCCCAGCATTTT
CDR3 protein: CALTHRVNSNQPQHF
D gene: NA
clone size: NA
V gene: TRBV6-5
J gene: TRBJ1-5

CDR3 DNA: TGCAGTGTCCGGGACAGGGGTTTTTTTTTGACGTTCAGCACTGAAGCTTTCTTT
CDR3 protein: CSVRDRGFFLTFSTEAFF
D gene: TRBD1
clone size: NA
V gene: TRBV29-1
J gene: TRBJ1-1

CDR3 DNA: TGTGCCAGCACTACCGGGACAATCTATGGCTACACCTTC
CDR3 protein: CASTTGTIYGYTF
D gene: NA
clone size: NA
V gene: TRBV6-5
J gene: TRBJ1-2

CDR3 DNA: TGTGCCAGCAGCTTCGACGACAGGGACGGCTACACCTTC
CDR3 protein: CASSFDDRDGYTF
D gene: TRBD1
clone size: NA
V gene: TRBV11-2
J gene: TRBJ1-2

CDR3 DNA: TGTGCCTGGAGCCCCCTCCCTCGGAATGAGCAGTTCTTC
CDR3 protein: CAWSPLPRNEQFF
D gene: NA
clone size: NA
V gene: TRBV30
J gene: TRBJ2-1

CDR3 DNA: TGCGCCAGCAGTGATAAGAAAGGGGATGAAAAACTGTTTTTT
CDR3 protein: CASSDKKGDEKLFF
D gene: NA
clone size: NA
V gene: TRBV10-2
J gene: TRBJ1-4

CDR3 DNA: TGTGCCAGCAGCAAAATCACAGCCTACGAGCAGTACTTC
CDR3 protein: CASSKITAYEQYF
D gene: NA
clone size: NA
V gene: TRBV21-1
J gene: TRBJ2-7

CDR3 DNA: TGTGCCAGCAGCCCCGGGACAGGGCGGTCAAGCACTCACGAGCAGTACTTC
CDR3 protein: CASSPGTGRSSTHEQYF
D gene: TRBD1
clone size: NA
V gene: TRBV6-2/TRBV6-3
J gene: TRBJ2-7

CDR3 DNA: TGTGCCAGCAGTGATTGGGTAGATAATCTAGCGAGCTCCTACGAGCAGTACTTC
CDR3 protein: CASSDWVDNLASSYEQYF
D gene: NA
clone size: NA
V gene: TRBV2
J gene: TRBJ2-7

CDR3 DNA: TGTGCCAGCAGCCGAGAAAGGACTAGCGGGAGTAGGGAGACCCAGTACTTC
CDR3 protein: CASSRERTSGSRETQYF
D gene: TRBD2
clone size: NA
V gene: TRBV3-1/TRBV3-2
J gene: TRBJ2-5

CDR3 DNA: TGTGCCAGCAGCAGGGGCGGGGGAAGCACTGAAGCTTTCTTT
CDR3 protein: CASSRGGGSTEAFF
D gene: NA
clone size: NA
V gene: TRBV5-5
J gene: TRBJ1-1

CDR3 DNA: TGTGCCAGTACGAGGGACACCAACACCGGGGAGCTGTTTTTT
CDR3 protein: CASTRDTNTGELFF
D gene: NA
clone size: NA
V gene: TRBV2
J gene: TRBJ2-2

CDR3 DNA: TGTGCCACCAGCTTCGGGACTGCCAGAAAGTACTTC
CDR3 protein: CATSFGTARKYF
D gene: NA
clone size: NA
V gene: TRBV15
J gene: TRBJ2-5